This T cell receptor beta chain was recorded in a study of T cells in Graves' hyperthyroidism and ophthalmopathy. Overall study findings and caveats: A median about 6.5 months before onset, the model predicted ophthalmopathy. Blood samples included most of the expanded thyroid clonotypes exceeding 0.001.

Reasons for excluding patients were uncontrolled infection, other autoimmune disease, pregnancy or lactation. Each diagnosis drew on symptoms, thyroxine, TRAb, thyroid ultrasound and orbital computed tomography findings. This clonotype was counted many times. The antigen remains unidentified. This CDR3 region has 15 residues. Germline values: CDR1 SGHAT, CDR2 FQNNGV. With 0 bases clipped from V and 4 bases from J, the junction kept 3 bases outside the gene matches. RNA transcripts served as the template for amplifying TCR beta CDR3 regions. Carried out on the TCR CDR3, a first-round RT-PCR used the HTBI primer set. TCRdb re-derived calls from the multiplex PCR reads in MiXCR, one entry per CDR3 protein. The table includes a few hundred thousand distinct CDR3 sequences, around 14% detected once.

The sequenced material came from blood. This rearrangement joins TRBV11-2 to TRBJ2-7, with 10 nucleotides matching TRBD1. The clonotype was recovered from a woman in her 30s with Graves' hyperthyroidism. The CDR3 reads CASSLDGDRGYEQYF. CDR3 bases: TGTGCCAGCAGCTTAGACGGGGACAGGGGTTACGAGCAGTACTTC.